These 18 T cell receptor beta chains were all obtained from the same sample, sequenced in a study of cytomegalovirus exposure and HLA in healthy donors (dated by TCRdb to between 2016 and 2019). Library construction relied on the immunoSEQ multiplex PCR assay. For the multiplex PCR, a mixture combining 60 forward primers for TCR Vbeta segments and 13 reverse primers for TCR Jbeta segments was used. This immuneACCESS table, as held by TCRdb, lists in-frame sequences with V and J called but not all clones. Of the missing ones, under half trace to an unresolved V gene in checked studies; the others have no known cause. Here the sample has roughly 120,000 clones; roughly 73% occur a single time. The ten largest clones capture roughly 0.87% of the sample. Sequencing input: PBMCs. These TCRs come from a woman in her twenties or thirties in good health and CMV-seronegative.

This rearrangement joins TRBV29-1 to TRBJ1-1; a possible D gene is TRBD1 (5 bases). The CDR3 loop spans 14 amino acids. V was shortened by 7 bases and J by 7 bases, with 22 bases between the two germline ends. Germline V lookup: CDR1 SQVTM, CDR2 ANQGSEA. The chain's CDR3 is CSATRLQGGDEAFF. The CDR3 nucleotides are TGCAGCGCCACCCGCCTCCAGGGAGGGGATGAAGCTTTCTTT.

The chain couples TRBV5-6 to TRBJ1-2, with TRBD1 as a possible D gene (6 bases). Trimming removed 4 bases at V and 0 bases at J, with 13 bases between. Germline assignment: CDR1 SGHDT and CDR2 YYEEEE. The CDR3 sequence is 15 residues long. The DNA of the CDR3 is TGTGCCAGCAGCCAGCCACAGGGACCTAACTATGGCTACACCTTC. The encoded protein is CASSQPQGPNYGYTF.

The chain joins TRBV18 to TRBJ1-1; no reliable D call. This CDR3 has 11 residues. The V and J ends lost 3 bases and 7 bases respectively, with 6 bases between them. Germline loops: CDR1 KGHSH, CDR2 LQKENI. The CDR3 coding sequence is TGTGCCAGCTCACCCGATAGTGAAGCTTTCTTT. This codes for CASSPDSEAFF.

This chain connects TRBV19 to TRBJ2-7; D possibly corresponds to TRBD1 (6 bases). Trimming removed 8 bases at V and 6 bases at J, with 14 bases between. This CDR3 has 12 amino acids. Germline values: CDR1 LNHDA, CDR2 SQIVND (reference sequence). This chain's CDR3 is CASRRGSGEQYF. The DNA of the CDR3 is TGTGCCAGTCGAAGGGGGTCCGGCGAGCAGTACTTC.

A few counts support this clone. V is TRBV2 and J is TRBJ1-1, with TRBD1 matching over 7 bases. Germline values: CDR1 SNHLY, CDR2 FYNNEI. There are 15 residues in the CDR3. The junction had 3 bases not matched to a gene; V was cut back by 1 base and J by 1 base. The CDR3 DNA follows: TGTGCCAGCAGTGAAGAGACAGGGAGGAACACTGAAGCTTTCTTT. Translated, it gives CASSEETGRNTEAFF.

This chain uses TRBV2 with TRBJ2-2, with TRBD2 matching 8 bases. Germline V gives CDR1 SNHLY, CDR2 FYNNEI. The CDR3 is 19 residues long. Trimming took 5 bases from V and 0 from J; bases not matched to a gene: 14. The CDR3 spells CASSFYHSSGPANTGELFF. CDR3 in DNA: TGTGCCAGCAGTTTTTACCACTCTAGCGGGCCGGCGAACACCGGGGAGCTGTTTTTT.

J is TRBJ2-1 and V is TRBV6-5; TRBD2 matches at 11 bases. Germline V gene sequence: CDR1 MNHEY, CDR2 SVGAGI. The V and J ends lost 2 bases and 8 bases, in that order; junction bases with no gene match: 8. The length of the CDR3 is 16 residues. For the CDR3, the DNA is TGTGCCAGCAGTTACCTCCGACTAGCGGGGAGGGATGAGCAGTTCTTC. Protein sequence: CASSYLRLAGRDEQFF.

Note on this clone: The junction differs from germline at one of its ends, possibly a read error. V and J are TRBV6-1 and TRBJ2-7; D remains ambiguous. Germline CDR1 and CDR2: MNHNS and SASEGT. There are 10 residues in the CDR3. The CDR3 sequence is CTSTHYEQYF. The CDR3 DNA sequence: TGTACCAGCACCCACTACGAGCAGTACTTC.

The DNA of the CDR3 is TGTGCCTGGAGTGGGGAGGGTGGTCAGCCCCAGCATTTT. Protein: CAWSGEGGQPQHF. V is TRBV30 and J is TRBJ1-5, with D hard to call. Deletions cut 1 base from V and 6 bases from J, with 10 bases between. CDR1 GTSNPN and CDR2 SVGIG come from the germline V gene (reference sequence). This CDR3 comprises 13 residues.

This chain links TRBV25-1 with TRBJ1-2; 9 bases fit TRBD1. CDR3 size: 14 residues. Germline assignment: CDR1 MGHDK and CDR2 SYGVNS. Trimming removed 5 bases from V and 4 bases from J; junction bases left unmatched: 5. CDR3 loop: CASSTGGDGYGYTF. DNA of the CDR3: TGTGCCAGCAGTACAGGGGGCGATGGCTATGGCTACACCTTC.

The CDR3 region is CASSLGDSTDTQYF. Written as DNA, the CDR3 is TGTGCCAGCAGCTTAGGCGATAGCACAGATACGCAGTATTTT. The V gene is TRBV11-3, the J gene TRBJ2-3, with D uncertain. V lost 1 base and J lost 0, with 5 bases in between. Germline CDR1 reads SGHNT; CDR2 reads YENEEA. There are 14 residues in the CDR3.

This clone has a handful of counts. This rearrangement joins TRBV30 to TRBJ2-3; 8 positions agree with TRBD2. V was clipped by 1 base and J by 2 bases; unmatched bases: 5. Per germline, CDR1 GTSNPN and CDR2 SVGIG (reference sequence). The CDR3 is 15 amino acids. The CDR3 loop is CAWSEAAGVTDTQYF. Written as DNA, the CDR3 is TGTGCCTGGAGTGAGGCAGCGGGGGTCACAGATACGCAGTATTTT.

The chain links TRBV7-2 to TRBJ1-5; 7 bases are a match to TRBD1. J was trimmed by 4 bases and V by 5 bases; bases with no gene match: 5. Germline loops: CDR1 SGHTA, CDR2 FQGNSA. This CDR3 has 14 residues. For the CDR3, the DNA is TGTGCCAGCAGCGCCCGGACAGGAAATCAGCCCCAGCATTTT. Protein: CASSARTGNQPQHF.

This sequence joins TRBV7-9 and TRBJ1-4, with TRBD1 matching over 8 bases. Germline trimming cut 5 bases from V and 6 bases from J; bases unmatched to any gene: 5. CDR1 and CDR2 (germline): SEHNR, FQNEAQ (reference sequence). The CDR3 spans 14 residues. CDR3 sequence (DNA): TGTGCCAGCAGCCAAGGACAGGGACATGAAAAACTGTTTTTT. This translates into CASSQGQGHEKLFF.

CDR3 region: CASSILATGQDGELFF. CDR3 bases: TGTGCCAGCAGCATACTAGCGACCGGACAAGACGGGGAGCTGTTTTTT. The chain joins TRBV5-8 to TRBJ2-2, with TRBD2 identical over 7 bases. Per the germline V gene, CDR1 is SGHTS and CDR2 is YDEGEE. Trimming cost V 4 bases and J 7 bases; bases outside gene matches: 13. The CDR3 sequence is 16 residues long.

The rearrangement joins TRBV5-6 to TRBJ2-5; 8 bases fit TRBD2. With V trimmed by 1 base and J by 4 bases, 6 bases remained unmatched. The CDR3 consists of 15 residues. Germline V gene data show CDR1 as SGHDT and CDR2 as YYEEEE. The CDR3 region has the DNA TGTGCCAGCAGCTTGTACGGGGGGGCGGGAGAGACCCAGTACTTC. This translates into CASSLYGGAGETQYF. The full variable domain, completed using reference TRBV5-6 and TRBJ2-5, is DAGVTQSPTHLIKTRGQQVTLRCSPKSGHDTVSWYQQALGQGPQFIFQYYEEEERQRGNFPDRFSGHQFPNYSSELNVNALLLGDSALYLCASSLYGGAGETQYFGPGTRLLVL.

This chain uses TRBV6-5 with TRBJ2-5, with 8 bases aligning to TRBD1. There are 14 residues in the CDR3. The V and J ends lost 6 bases and 5 bases, in that order; junction bases with no gene match: 8. Germline assignment: CDR1 MNHEY and CDR2 SVGAGI. This chain's CDR3 is CASSPGTGGETQYF. The DNA of the CDR3 is TGTGCCAGCAGCCCTGGGACAGGCGGGGAGACCCAGTACTTC.

The CDR3 region is CASSSSGTSTDTQYF. The CDR3 DNA reads TGTGCCAGCAGCTCCTCCGGGACTAGCACAGATACGCAGTATTTT. The V call is TRBV5-6, the J call TRBJ2-3; a possible D gene is TRBD2 (6 bases). This CDR3 comprises 15 residues. Germline CDR1 reads SGHDT; CDR2 reads YYEEEE. Trimming removed 3 bases from V and 0 bases from J, with 11 bases in between.